This T cell receptor beta chain was recorded in a study of blood T cell repertoires in COVID-19. Study summary: Material from acute and convalescent COVID-19 was sourced from the United States, Italy and Spain. T cells, B-cell-depleted T cells, or PBMCs provided the cDNA or gDNA that served as material.

Authors' analysis steps: Nucleated cell counts were estimated from reference gene primer amplification. Generated by immunoSEQ multiplex PCR, the TCRdb table keeps only in-frame clones and is missing some. The DNA was the basis for D and trimming; V, J and clone size are from that table. The table includes around 63,000 clones, around 85% detected once. Source material: peripheral blood. This clonotype originated in a woman in her 70s with acute or convalescent COVID-19.

The CDR3 coding sequence is TGTGCCAGCAGGGGGCAGATGAACACCGGGGAGCTGTTTTTT. It yields the protein CASRGQMNTGELFF. The chain uses TRBV6-5 and TRBJ2-2; perhaps TRBD1 as D (5 bases). V was cut by 6 bases and J by 1 base, with 9 bases left in between. The V gene's germline CDR1 is MNHEY and CDR2 SVGAGI. This CDR3 spans 14 amino acids.